The 3 T cell receptor beta chains below come from one sample, sequenced in a study of control samples from healthy donors and cancer patients. Generated by immunoSEQ multiplex PCR, the TCRdb table keeps only in-frame clones and is missing some. Counted here are some 150,000 clones, 90% to 95% occurring once; the ten biggest clones make up approximately 14%. The sequenced sample was blood. These receptors all come from a man aged 35 to 55 in good health.

V gene TRBV6-2 or TRBV6-3 combines with J gene TRBJ1-1; D is perhaps TRBD1 (5 bases). The germline gives CDR1 MNHEY, CDR2 SVGEGT. The CDR3 spans 16 residues. V was cut by 3 bases and J by 4 bases, with 18 bases left in between. Here the CDR3 reads CASSYGFGKGPTEAFF. CDR3 DNA: TGTGCCAGCAGTTATGGGTTTGGAAAGGGGCCCACTGAAGCTTTCTTT.

The chain uses TRBV7-2 and TRBJ1-2; a possible D gene is TRBD1 (6 bases). From germline, CDR1 is SGHTA and CDR2 FQGNSA. The CDR3 has 14 residues. Trimming cost V 3 bases and J 2 bases, with 10 bases left between them. The CDR3 reads CASSLTGENYGYTF. For the CDR3, the DNA is TGTGCCAGCAGCTTGACAGGCGAAAACTATGGCTACACCTTC.

This chain connects TRBV10-2 to TRBJ1-6, with D maybe TRBD1 (5 bases). The CDR3 sequence is 15 residues long. Germline assignment: CDR1 WSHSY and CDR2 SAAADI. V was clipped by 7 bases and J by 10 bases, with 20 bases between them. CDR3 DNA sequence: TGCGCCAGCAAGGACTCCGGGACGGGTCTCTCACCCCTCCACTTT. The encoded protein is CASKDSGTGLSPLHF.